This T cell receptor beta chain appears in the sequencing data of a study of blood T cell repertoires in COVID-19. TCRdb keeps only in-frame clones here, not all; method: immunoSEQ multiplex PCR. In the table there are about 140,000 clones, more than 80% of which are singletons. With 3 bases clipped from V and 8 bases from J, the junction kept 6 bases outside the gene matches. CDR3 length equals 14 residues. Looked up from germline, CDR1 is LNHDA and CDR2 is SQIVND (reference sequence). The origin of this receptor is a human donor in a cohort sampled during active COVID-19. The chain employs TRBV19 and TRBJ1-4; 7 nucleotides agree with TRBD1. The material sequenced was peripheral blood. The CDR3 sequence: CASSMGQRGEKLFF. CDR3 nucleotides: TGTGCCAGTAGTATGGGACAGAGGGGGGAAAAACTGTTTTTT.